These 28 T cell receptor beta chains were all obtained from the same sample, sequenced in a study of Ad26.COV2.S vaccination and SARS-CoV-2 variants. Here immunoSEQ multiplex PCR was the method, and the copy in TCRdb shows in-frame clones only, minus some. The table has more than 120,000 clones, more than 80% seen once. The sample here was peripheral blood, taken after recovery from COVID-19. The receptors derive from a human donor who had recovered from COVID-19.

The rearrangement uses TRBV28 and TRBJ2-2, with 8 bases identical to TRBD1. The V segment lost 1 base and the J segment 5 bases; nucleotides outside the gene matches: 3. This CDR3 contains 15 residues. Germline V CDR1 and CDR2: MDHEN, SYDVKM. The CDR3: CASSLYRGLTGELFF. The CDR3 bases are TGTGCCAGCAGTTTATACAGGGGGTTGACCGGGGAGCTGTTTTTT.

The rearrangement joins TRBV23-1 to TRBJ1-2; weak D call: TRBD1 (5 bases). TRBV23-1 counts as an open reading frame of uncertain function. The V and J ends lost 2 bases and 8 bases respectively, with 24 bases between them. The CDR3 runs 17 residues. The CDR3 region has the DNA TGCGCCAGCAGTCAAGTAGGGACCGGGTGTGGGTCAGGGGGCTACACCTTC. This codes for CASSQVGTGCGSGGYTF.

This chain joins TRBV28 and TRBJ1-1; a possible D gene is TRBD1 (6 bases). Per germline, CDR1 MDHEN and CDR2 SYDVKM. The CDR3 consists of 12 residues. The germline V and J ends were trimmed by 4 bases and 8 bases, with 11 bases remaining between them. CDR3 protein: CASSYRVKEAFF. The CDR3 region has the DNA TGTGCCAGCAGTTACAGGGTCAAGGAAGCTTTCTTT.

This chain links TRBV4-3 with TRBJ1-4; TRBD1 is a possible D gene (6 bases). V was trimmed by 0 bases and J by 7 bases, leaving 18 bases between them. Per the germline V gene, CDR1 is LGHNA and CDR2 is YSLEER. The CDR3 covers 17 residues. The CDR3 protein is CASSQDSSRGWVEKLFF. In DNA, the CDR3 is TGCGCCAGCAGCCAAGATAGTAGCAGGGGATGGGTTGAAAAACTGTTTTTT.

The chain carries TRBV28 and TRBJ2-7; D unresolved. Looked up from germline, CDR1 is MDHEN and CDR2 is SYDVKM. This CDR3 spans 14 amino acids. The germline V and J ends were trimmed by 5 bases and 3 bases, with 14 bases remaining between them. The CDR3 here is CASSPNYVGYEQYF. The CDR3 region has the DNA TGTGCCAGCAGTCCAAACTATGTCGGCTACGAGCAGTACTTC.

This chain uses TRBV18 with TRBJ1-1; a weak D match, TRBD1 (6 bases). V was trimmed by 6 bases and J by 1 base, leaving 18 bases between them. The CDR3 runs to 16 residues. CDR1 is KGHSH and CDR2 is LQKENI in the germline V gene. The CDR3 protein is CASSFHGGQENTEAFF. CDR3 bases: TGTGCCAGCTCGTTTCATGGGGGGCAGGAGAACACTGAAGCTTTCTTT.

The chain uses TRBV9 and TRBJ2-3; 10 bases are a match to TRBD1. This CDR3 is built from 15 residues. Germline V CDR1 and CDR2: SGDLS, YYNGEE. Trimming took 2 bases from V and 2 from J; bases not matched to a gene: 2. For the CDR3, the DNA is TGTGCCAGCAGCGTGGGACAGGGGCACACAGATACGCAGTATTTT. Its protein product is CASSVGQGHTDTQYF. Full variable domain (remainder filled in from reference TRBV9 and TRBJ2-3): DSGVTQTPKHLITATGQRVTLRCSPRSGDLSVYWYQQSLDQGLQFLIQYYNGEERAKGNILERFSAQQFPDLHSELNLSSLELGDSALYFCASSVGQGHTDTQYFGPGTRLTVL.

The chain is built from TRBV6-6 and TRBJ1-5; 7 positions agree with TRBD1. Per germline, CDR1 MNHNY and CDR2 SVGAGI (reference sequence). The CDR3 runs to 14 residues. Losses at the gene ends were 6 bases for V and 2 bases for J; bases not matched to a gene: 4. Here the CDR3 DNA reads TGTGCCAGCAGCACTGGGACAGGCAATCAGCCCCAGCATTTT. This codes for CASSTGTGNQPQHF.

The chain carries TRBV28 and TRBJ1-2; D is undetermined. The CDR3 covers 13 residues. The germline V gene encodes CDR1 MDHEN and CDR2 SYDVKM. Trimming took off 1 base at V and 3 bases at J, with 6 bases between the two ends. The CDR3 reads CASSLSPDYGYTF. CDR3 bases: TGTGCCAGCAGTTTATCCCCGGACTATGGCTACACCTTC.

This clone was counted once. The genes are TRBV28 and TRBJ2-7; 11 nucleotides match TRBD1. Germline-derived CDR1 and CDR2 are MDHEN and SYDVKM. The CDR3 length is 13 residues. Trimming took 6 bases from V and 4 from J; bases not matched to a gene: 2. CDR3 DNA: TGTGCCAGCAGGGGACAGGGGGTTTACGAGCAGTACTTC. Translated: CASRGQGVYEQYF.

The rearrangement links TRBV5-4 to TRBJ1-6, with D tentatively TRBD1 (5 bases). Germline loops: CDR1 SGHNT, CDR2 YYREEE (reference sequence). Trimming pared 0 bases from V and 5 bases from J, leaving 12 bases between. This CDR3 is built from 16 residues. The CDR3 here is CASSLGQGTNNSPLHF. CDR3 DNA: TGTGCCAGCAGCTTGGGGCAGGGAACGAATAATTCACCCCTCCACTTT.

The V call is TRBV30, the J call TRBJ2-7, with TRBD1 identical over 10 bases. Germline CDR1 is GTSNPN and CDR2 is SVGIG (reference sequence). The trim removed 7 bases at V and 1 base at J, leaving 1 base unmatched. The CDR3 is 12 amino acids. In DNA form, the CDR3 reads TGTGCCTCGGGACAGGGGTCCTACGAGCAGTACTTC. Protein: CASGQGSYEQYF. The variable domain in full, with the rest retrieved from reference TRBV30 and TRBJ2-7, is SQTIHQWPATLVQPVGSPLSLECTVEGTSNPNLYWYRQAAGRGLQLLFYSVGIGQISSEVPQNLSASRPQDRQFILSSKKLLLSDSGFYLCASGQGSYEQYFGPGTRLTVT.

As concerns this clone: A read error may account for a junction end that differs from germline. This chain connects TRBV2 to TRBJ1-1, with 8 bases lining up with TRBD1. The CDR3 totals 16 residues. Germline CDR1 SNHLY, CDR2 FYNNEI. The CDR3 sequence: CASSDQGAGVKTEAFF. The DNA for the CDR3 is TGTGCCAGCAGTGATCAGGGGGCGGGGGTGAAAACTGAAGCTTTCTTT. Filled out from reference TRBV2 and TRBJ1-1, the complete variable domain reads EPEVTQTPSHQVTQMGQEVILRCVPISNHLYFYWYRQILGQKVEFLVSFYNNEISEKSEIFDDQFSVERPDGSNFTLKIRSTKLEDSAMYFCASSDQGAGVKTEAFFGQGTRLTVV.

With respect to this clone: One junction end does not reproduce the germline sequence, and a read error may be involved. The V call is TRBV7-7, the J call TRBJ1-5; D gene unclear. CDR1 is SSHAT, CDR2 FNYEAQ, per germline (reference sequence). The CDR3 runs 13 residues. CDR3 loop: CASSPAVGQPQHF. Written as DNA, the CDR3 is TGTGCTAGCAGCCCGGCGGTTGGTCAGCCCCAGCATTTT.

The V and J genes are TRBV4-3 and TRBJ2-1; 9 bases line up with TRBD1. CDR3 length equals 17 residues. Germline V gene data show CDR1 as LGHNA and CDR2 as YSLEER. The trim removed 0 bases at V and 2 bases at J, leaving 5 bases unmatched. As DNA, the CDR3 is TGCGCCAGCAGCCAAGATCTGGGACAGGGCCCCTACAATGAGCAGTTCTTC. As protein: CASSQDLGQGPYNEQFF.

This chain joins TRBV12-3 or TRBV12-4 and TRBJ1-1; no clear D gene. This CDR3 contains 13 residues. Trimming took off 3 bases at V and 5 bases at J, with 10 bases between the two ends. CDR3 amino acids: CASSFGVRTEAFF. The CDR3 DNA sequence: TGTGCCAGCAGTTTTGGGGTGAGGACTGAAGCTTTCTTT.

Concerning this clone: One end of the junction fails to match germline, which may point to a read error. This chain uses TRBV7-9 with TRBJ2-3; a weak D match, TRBD2 (6 bases). This CDR3 has 14 amino acids. The germline V gene encodes CDR1 SEHNR and CDR2 FQNEAQ (reference sequence). The CDR3 sequence is CASSVADSTDTQYF. DNA for the CDR3: TGTGCCAGCAGCGTAGCGGACAGCACAGATACGCAGTATTTT.

This clone was detected a few times. The chain joins TRBV3-1 (or the pseudogene TRBV3-2) to TRBJ1-2; D may be TRBD1 (5 bases). This CDR3 region has 14 residues. Between the trimmed V and J ends, which lost 2 bases and 8 bases, there was a span of 15 bases. CDR1 LGHDT and CDR2 YNNKEL come from the germline V gene (reference sequence). CDR3 sequence: CASSQPTGLAGYTF. The CDR3 DNA is TGTGCCAGCAGCCAACCCACGGGGCTCGCGGGCTACACCTTC.

This rearrangement joins TRBV13 to TRBJ2-2, with D maybe TRBD1 (5 bases). CDR3 size: 14 residues. CDR1 is PRHDT and CDR2 is FYEKMQ in the germline V gene (reference sequence). The ends were cut back, 3 bases at V and 5 bases at J, with 10 bases in the middle. CDR3 nucleotide sequence: TGTGCCAGCAGCTTCCTGACAGCAACCGGGGAGCTGTTTTTT. Encoded protein: CASSFLTATGELFF.

This clone was seen just once. The rearrangement links TRBV6-2 or TRBV6-3 to TRBJ2-1, with 7 bases aligning to TRBD2. This CDR3 region has 15 residues. Trimming took 1 base from V and 6 from J; bases not matched to a gene: 6. The germline V gene encodes CDR1 MNHEY and CDR2 SVGEGT. DNA for the CDR3: TGTGCCAGCAGTTACTATGGCGGGGGTGCCAATGAGCAGTTCTTC. Translated: CASSYYGGGANEQFF.

The chain couples TRBV5-1 to TRBJ1-2; TRBD1 might be the D (5 bases). V lost 4 bases to trimming and J lost 9 bases, with 13 bases between them. The CDR3 is 12 residues long. Germline V CDR1 and CDR2: SGHRS, YFSETQ. The CDR3 sequence: CASSIAGESYTF. In DNA form, the CDR3 reads TGCGCCAGCAGCATAGCGGGGGAAAGCTACACCTTC.

The genes are TRBV28 and TRBJ2-1; D unclear. CDR3 length: 12 residues. Trimming pared 3 bases from V and 9 bases from J, leaving 9 bases between. Germline lookup yields CDR1 MDHEN and CDR2 SYDVKM. CDR3 nucleotides: TGTGCCAGCAGTTTTGGCCCCAGTGAGCAGTTCTTC. Translating gives CASSFGPSEQFF. The whole variable domain, remainder taken from reference TRBV28 and TRBJ2-1, is DVKVTQSSRYLVKRTGEKVFLECVQDMDHENMFWYRQDPGLGLRLIYFSYDVKMKEKGDIPEGYSVSREKKERFSLILESASTNQTSMYLCASSFGPSEQFFGPGTRLTVL.

The chain recombines TRBV5-8 with TRBJ2-6, with D unresolved. The CDR3 is 17 amino acids. Germline-derived CDR1 and CDR2 are SGHTS and YDEGEE. V was cut by 4 bases and J by 0 bases, with 14 bases left in between. The CDR3 here is CASSPAFVLSGANVLTF. The CDR3 coding sequence is TGTGCCAGCAGCCCCGCTTTTGTTCTCTCTGGGGCCAACGTCCTGACTTTC.

The V and J genes are TRBV10-3 and TRBJ1-2, with 8 bases matching TRBD1. Per germline, CDR1 ENHRY and CDR2 SYGVKD. V trimming: 7 bases; J trimming: 4 bases; junction bases outside the gene matches: 8. The CDR3 extends over 14 amino acids. This CDR3 reads CAINRGQGGYGYTF. Written as DNA, the CDR3 is TGTGCCATCAACAGAGGACAGGGTGGCTATGGCTACACCTTC.

Here the CDR3 DNA reads TGTGCCAGCAGCTTGGGCAGGGACGAGCAGTACTTC. It is translated as CASSLGRDEQYF. The chain uses TRBV5-4 and TRBJ2-7, with D perhaps matching TRBD1 (5 bases). V lost 0 bases to trimming and J lost 5 bases, with 6 bases between them. The germline V gene encodes CDR1 SGHNT and CDR2 YYREEE (reference sequence). This CDR3 has 12 residues.

V usage is TRBV2 and J usage is TRBJ2-7; possible D gene TRBD1, 6 bases. Germline V gene lookup returns CDR1 SNHLY and CDR2 FYNNEI. The CDR3 is made up of 14 amino acids. V lost 5 bases, J lost 3 bases, and 14 bases lay in between. The CDR3 sequence is CASSPTGTFYEQYF. The CDR3 DNA reads TGTGCCAGCAGTCCAACCGGGACATTCTACGAGCAGTACTTC.

This clone was seen a few times. The V gene is TRBV7-6, the J gene TRBJ1-1, with D unresolved. The CDR3 totals 15 residues. Per the germline V gene, CDR1 is SGHVS and CDR2 is FNYEAQ. Trimming shortened V by 1 base and J by 0 bases, and 9 bases separated the two germline ends. The CDR3 here is CASSLDMGLNTEAFF. DNA for the CDR3: TGTGCCAGCAGCTTAGATATGGGCCTGAACACTGAAGCTTTCTTT.

About this clone itself: The junction shows a germline mismatch at one end, possibly a read error. The chain joins TRBV4-1 to TRBJ2-1, with a weak D call TRBD2 (6 bases). The germline V gene has CDR1 MGHRA and CDR2 YSYEKL. The CDR3 covers 14 residues. In nucleotides, the CDR3 is TGCGCCAGCAGCCAAGGGGAAGGGACTGGGGCCATCCTCTTC. This translates into CASSQGEGTGAILF.